The text below deals with one T cell receptor beta chain. Its target is not known. The data belong to a study of cytomegalovirus exposure and HLA in healthy donors. Overall study results and limits: For cytomegalovirus status, the classifier reportedly gave diagnoses with high specificity and sensitivity. The records held CMV serostatus as the only immune exposure information. Association of a missense DCLRE1C variant with TCR beta V- and J-gene trimming was reported in a later analysis.

The study sampled nominally healthy donors, though unrecorded immune exposures were likely. The PCR had 60 Vbeta and 13 Jbeta primers. TCRdb's copy holds only in-frame clones and misses some; the assay was immunoSEQ multiplex PCR. The sample yields about 100,000 clones, 60% to 85% seen once. The CDR3 contains 13 residues. From germline, CDR1 is MDHEN and CDR2 SYDVKM. V was pared by 11 bases and J by 0 bases, with 13 bases between. The sample was PBMCs. The rearrangement links TRBV28 to TRBJ1-2; D is unresolved. The receptor comes from a female donor in good health and CMV-seropositive. DNA for the CDR3: TGTGCCGGCGCCGAGCGTACTAACTATGGCTACACCTTC. Amino acids: CAGAERTNYGYTF.